This T cell receptor beta chain comes out of a study of Ad26.COV2.S vaccination and SARS-CoV-2 variants. The wider study: Vaccine-arm donor from the placebo-controlled COV1001 Ad26.COV2.S trial.

The CDR3 covers 12 residues. V lost 3 bases and J 9 bases, leaving 11 bases between the germline ends. The germline V gene encodes CDR1 ENHRY and CDR2 SYGVKD. Here immunoSEQ multiplex PCR was the method, and the copy in TCRdb shows in-frame clones only, minus some. The table has about 260,000 clones, 87% seen once. Documented treatment: 15 to 20 received Ad26.COV2.S at low or high dose, single or two shots; a few received placebo; per-sample allocation not given. Samples came from day 63 after the first vaccine or placebo injection. Boston hosted the donor, who was an adult aged 18-55 years. Sample: peripheral blood, taken in a trial of Ad26.COV2.S vaccine versus placebo. The chain has TRBV10-3 and TRBJ1-2; D is unclear. The TCR was taken from a person between 18 and 59 years old who received the Ad26.COV2.S COVID-19 vaccine or a placebo. The CDR3 DNA is TGTGCCATCAGTGAAAACAACAGAAGCTACACCTTC. Translated: CAISENNRSYTF.